The next 22 T cell receptor beta chains were all read from a single sample in a study of blood T cell repertoires in COVID-19 (dated by TCRdb to about 2020). The method was the immunoSEQ multiplex PCR assay. This immuneACCESS table, as held by TCRdb, lists in-frame sequences with V and J called but not all clones. Of the missing ones, under half trace to an unresolved V gene in checked studies; the others have no known cause. Here the sample has approximately 32,000 clones; about 90% occur a single time. 4.5% to 5% of the sample is taken by the ten largest. The source material was peripheral blood. Every receptor here comes from a woman in her sixties or seventies with active COVID-19.

This sequence joins TRBV7-2 and TRBJ2-2, with 7 bases that match TRBD1. Trimming at V came to 4 bases and at J to 5 bases, leaving 4 bases not matched to a gene. The CDR3 extends over 14 amino acids. The germline V gene has CDR1 SGHTA and CDR2 FQGNSA. DNA for the CDR3: TGTGCCAGCAGCTCGCAACAGGGGACCGGGGAGCTGTTTTTT. Translated: CASSSQQGTGELFF.

This clone has just one count. The rearrangement links TRBV15 to TRBJ2-3; D call uncertain. The CDR3 runs 12 residues. From germline, CDR1 is LNHNV and CDR2 YYDKDF (reference sequence). With 5 bases removed from V and 6 bases from J, the gap between germline ends came to 9 bases. The chain's CDR3 is CATSRNGDTQYF. The CDR3 region has the DNA TGTGCCACCAGCCGGAACGGGGATACGCAGTATTTT.

The J gene is TRBJ2-3, the V gene TRBV28, with TRBD2 identical over 8 bases. CDR1 is MDHEN, CDR2 SYDVKM, per germline. With 6 bases clipped from V and 5 bases from J, the junction kept 16 bases outside the gene matches. The CDR3 covers 17 residues. The CDR3 DNA follows: TGTGCCAGCAGCCCGCCGGGGACTAGACAACGTGAAGATACGCAGTATTTT. Translation: CASSPPGTRQREDTQYF.

The chain uses TRBV5-1 and TRBJ2-3, with D maybe TRBD2 (6 bases). CDR1 and CDR2 from the germline V gene are SGHRS and YFSETQ. The ends were cut back, 7 bases at V and 2 bases at J, with 17 bases in the middle. This CDR3 has 15 residues. The DNA of the CDR3 is TGCGCCAGCTCGGGGGTGGCGGGGATCACAGATACGCAGTATTTT. This sequence encodes CASSGVAGITDTQYF.

J is TRBJ2-2 and V is TRBV12-3 or TRBV12-4; D gene uncertain. Trimming stripped 4 bases from V and 9 bases from J, with 9 bases between. CDR3 length: 12 residues. CDR3 nucleotide sequence: TGTGCCAGCAGTTCGGGTTGGCGGGAGCTGTTTTTT. Its translation: CASSSGWRELFF.

V and J are TRBV7-5 and TRBJ2-7; the D segment call TRBD2 is taken from the table without a DNA check. TRBV7-5 is recorded as a pseudogene. The CDR3 is 14 amino acids. The CDR3 DNA reads TGTGCCAGAAGCTTCCCGCTATTTCCCCACGAGCAGTACTTC. Amino acid sequence: CARSFPLFPHEQYF.

This clone has only a few counts. V usage is TRBV7-9 and J usage is TRBJ1-2, with D uncertain. The CDR3 runs 13 residues. Germline V gives CDR1 SEHNR, CDR2 FQNEAQ (reference sequence). With 10 bases removed from V and 4 bases from J, the gap between germline ends came to 16 bases. CDR3 bases: TGTGCCACCCGAATTTTGCGGGGCTATGGCTACACCTTC. Translated: CATRILRGYGYTF.

The chain uses TRBV2 and TRBJ2-7, with 9 bases aligning to TRBD1. CDR3 length: 12 amino acids. Germline V CDR1 and CDR2: SNHLY, FYNNEI. J was trimmed by 3 bases and V by 6 bases; bases with no gene match: 0. The CDR3 coding sequence is TGTGCCAGCAGGGACAGGGGCTACGAGCAGTACTTC. Translated, it gives CASRDRGYEQYF.

The CDR3 spells CASSPGGGQNSPLHF. DNA of the CDR3: TGCGCCAGCAGCCCAGGGGGCGGTCAGAATTCACCCCTCCACTTT. V gene TRBV5-1 combines with J gene TRBJ1-6, with 8 bases matching TRBD1. Trimming cost V 4 bases and J 7 bases; bases outside gene matches: 7. Per germline, CDR1 SGHRS and CDR2 YFSETQ. The length of the CDR3 is 15 residues.

V is TRBV5-1 and J is TRBJ1-1; D gene unclear. In germline, CDR1 is SGHRS, CDR2 YFSETQ. Trimming removed 4 bases at V and 1 base at J, with 11 bases between. The CDR3 loop spans 14 amino acids. DNA for the CDR3: TGCGCCAGCAGCGAGTCGACTGCGAACACTGAAGCTTTCTTT. This codes for CASSESTANTEAFF.

The rearrangement uses TRBV28 and TRBJ2-3; D not certain. V was pared by 7 bases and J by 2 bases, with 13 bases between. This CDR3 has 14 amino acids. Germline V gives CDR1 MDHEN, CDR2 SYDVKM. The CDR3 spells CASIPSLDTDTQYF. The DNA of the CDR3 is TGTGCCAGCATACCCAGCCTAGACACAGATACGCAGTATTTT.

The chain carries TRBV9 and TRBJ2-1, with 16 bases aligning to TRBD2. V lost 3 bases and J lost 4; bases outside the gene matches: 4. The CDR3 is made up of 17 amino acids. Per germline, CDR1 SGDLS and CDR2 YYNGEE. In DNA, the CDR3 is TGTGCCAGCAGCGGTGGGACTAGCGGGGGGGCGTACAATGAGCAGTTCTTC. Its translation: CASSGGTSGGAYNEQFF.

The chain employs TRBV13 and TRBJ1-3; D call uncertain. The CDR3 extends over 14 amino acids. CDR1 is PRHDT and CDR2 is FYEKMQ in the germline V gene (reference sequence). V was pared by 5 bases and J by 2 bases, with 10 bases between. The CDR3 protein is CASSPQATGNTIYF. CDR3 DNA: TGTGCCAGCAGCCCCCAGGCAACTGGAAACACCATATATTTT.

In DNA, the CDR3 is TGCAGCGTTGGAGGACAGTGGGAGACCCAGTACTTC. Translation: CSVGGQWETQYF. V usage is TRBV29-1 and J usage is TRBJ2-5; D might be TRBD1 (6 bases). With 4 bases removed from V and 5 bases from J, the gap between germline ends came to 11 bases. Germline V gene lookup returns CDR1 SQVTM and CDR2 ANQGSEA. The CDR3 has 12 residues.

The CDR3 DNA reads as TGTGCCAGCAGCTTGGGACAGGGGGACACTGAAGCTTTCTTT. This encodes CASSLGQGDTEAFF. This sequence joins TRBV2 and TRBJ1-1; TRBD1 aligns across 11 bases. Per germline, CDR1 SNHLY and CDR2 FYNNEI. CDR3 length equals 14 residues. The J segment lost 3 bases and the V segment lost 6 bases, leaving 3 bases of the junction unmatched.

V is TRBV14 and J is TRBJ1-1, with D uncertain. Trimming cost V 2 bases and J 3 bases, with 13 bases left between them. Germline V lookup: CDR1 SGHDN, CDR2 FVKESK. This CDR3 comprises 15 residues. DNA for the CDR3: TGTGCCAGCAGCCAACTCAGAATGGAGGACACTGAAGCTTTCTTT. Residues: CASSQLRMEDTEAFF.

V usage is TRBV11-3 and J usage is TRBJ1-6; the D is unclear. The ends were cut back, 3 bases at V and 8 bases at J, with 5 bases in the middle. Germline CDR1 SGHNT, CDR2 YENEEA. The CDR3 extends over 12 amino acids. The CDR3 DNA reads TGTGCCAGCAGCTTCGGGGATTCACCCCTCCACTTT. This encodes CASSFGDSPLHF. The variable domain in full, completed from reference TRBV11-3 and TRBJ1-6, reads EAGVVQSPRYKIIEKKQPVAFWCNPISGHNTLYWYLQNLGQGPELLIRYENEEAVDDSQLPKDRFSAERLKGVDSTLKIQPAELGDSAVYLCASSFGDSPLHFGNGTRLTVT.

This chain links TRBV28 with TRBJ2-7; 7 nucleotides match TRBD1. From germline, CDR1 is MDHEN and CDR2 SYDVKM. The CDR3 covers 14 residues. V shed 6 bases, J shed 12 bases, and the junction held 17 bases outside the gene matches. Here the CDR3 reads CASSPGQLKPRAYF. In nucleotides, the CDR3 is TGTGCCAGCAGCCCGGGACAGCTCAAACCCCGGGCGTACTTC.

The chain joins TRBV5-4 to TRBJ2-5; 12 nucleotides agree with TRBD2. CDR1 SGHNT and CDR2 YYREEE come from the germline V gene (reference sequence). Unmatched junction bases numbered 9, after V lost 1 base and J lost 5 bases. This CDR3 contains 17 residues. The CDR3 sequence is CASSLKSSGGASETQYF. The CDR3 DNA is TGTGCCAGCAGCTTGAAGTCTAGCGGGGGGGCCTCGGAGACCCAGTACTTC.

This sequence joins TRBV9 and TRBJ1-1; D possibly corresponds to TRBD1 (5 bases). CDR1 SGDLS and CDR2 YYNGEE come from the germline V gene. The V end lost 7 bases, the J end lost 4 bases, and 14 bases lay between the germline ends. The CDR3 length is 13 residues. The CDR3 DNA sequence: TGTGCCAGCTCTCGGTGGGGCGGCACTGAAGCTTTCTTT. This sequence encodes CASSRWGGTEAFF.

The chain carries TRBV3-1 (or the pseudogene TRBV3-2) and TRBJ1-2; 8 nucleotides agree with TRBD1. Germline lookup yields CDR1 LGHDT and CDR2 YNNKEL (reference sequence). The CDR3 is 14 residues long. The trim removed 4 bases at V and 4 bases at J, leaving 5 bases unmatched. The CDR3 sequence is CASSPRQGSYGYTF. Written as DNA, the CDR3 is TGTGCCAGCAGCCCTCGACAGGGGTCCTATGGCTACACCTTC.

This chain links TRBV11-2 with TRBJ2-3, with a tentative D call TRBD2 (6 bases). This CDR3 has 14 amino acids. Germline V CDR1 and CDR2: SGHAT, FQNNGV. V was pared by 4 bases and J by 0 bases, with 8 bases between. This chain's CDR3 is CASSSGTSTDTQYF. CDR3 bases: TGTGCCAGCAGCTCCGGGACTAGCACAGATACGCAGTATTTT. The full variable domain, rest sourced from reference TRBV11-2 and TRBJ2-3, is EAGVAQSPRYKIIEKRQSVAFWCNPISGHATLYWYQQILGQGPKLLIQFQNNGVVDDSQLPKDRFSAERLKGVDSTLKIQPAKLEDSAVYLCASSSGTSTDTQYFGPGTRLTVL.